This T cell receptor (beta chain) stems from a study of patients and donors after allogeneic stem cell transplantation. This clonotype has a count of ten or more. Trimming removed 4 bases at V and 1 base at J, with 10 bases between. This CDR3 has 14 residues. Germline V lookup: CDR1 ENHRY, CDR2 SYGVKD. Each CDR3 protein is one row after TCRdb ran MiXCR on the RT-PCR reads. Seen here are 28,000 or so distinct CDR3 sequences, 6.8% observed once, and the top ten hold about 32%. Source material: blood, either unsorted or a sorted T cell fraction (not recorded which). This sequence was found in a human donor who was either an allogeneic HSCT recipient or a stem cell or donor lymphocyte infusion donor (not recorded which). It is not recorded whose cells these are; they may come from a transplant donor. The rearrangement joins TRBV10-3 to TRBJ2-5; D possibly corresponds to TRBD2 (6 bases). CDR3 in amino acids: CAISANSGQETQYF. Here the CDR3 DNA reads TGTGCCATCAGTGCGAATAGCGGCCAAGAGACCCAGTACTTC.